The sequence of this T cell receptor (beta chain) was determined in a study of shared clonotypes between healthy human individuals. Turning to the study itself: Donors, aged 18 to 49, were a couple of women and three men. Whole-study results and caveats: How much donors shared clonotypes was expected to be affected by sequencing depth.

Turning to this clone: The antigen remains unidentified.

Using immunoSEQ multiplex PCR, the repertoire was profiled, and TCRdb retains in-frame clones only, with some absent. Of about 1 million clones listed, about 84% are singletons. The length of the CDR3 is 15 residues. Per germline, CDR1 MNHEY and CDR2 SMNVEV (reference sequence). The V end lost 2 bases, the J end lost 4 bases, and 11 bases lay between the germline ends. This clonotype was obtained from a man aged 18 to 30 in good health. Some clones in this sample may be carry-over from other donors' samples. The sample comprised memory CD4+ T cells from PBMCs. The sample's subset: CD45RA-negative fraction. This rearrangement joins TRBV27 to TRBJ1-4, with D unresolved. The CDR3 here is CASSLVAAFNEKLFF. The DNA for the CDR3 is TGTGCCAGCAGTTTAGTCGCGGCGTTTAATGAAAAACTGTTTTTT.